This note documents a single T cell receptor (beta chain) sequence. The antigen is not known. The data stem from a study of vaccination effects on CD4 cells after COVID-19. Assay used: immunoSEQ multiplex PCR; TCRdb lists only in-frame clones, some missing. The data hold tens of thousands of clones, with roughly two thirds observed a single time. Expansion with viral peptide pools was applied to antigen-specific CD4+ T cells by the ViraFEST assay prior to sequencing. Upon completion of around ten days in culture, CD4+ T cells were isolated. The vaccine recipients had no prior SARS-CoV-2 infection, with negative nucleocapsid antibodies. A half-medium replacement with IL-2 medium was carried out on days 3 and 7. V was cut by 0 bases and J by 8 bases, with 10 bases left in between. CDR3 size: 13 residues. Per the germline V gene, CDR1 is KGHSH and CDR2 is LQKENI.

The material was CD4+ T cells from PBMCs cultured with SARS-CoV-2 spike peptides, obtained before COVID-19 vaccination. This chain joins TRBV18 and TRBJ1-2; D is ambiguous. The TCR comes from a human donor who received a COVID-19 vaccine. The CDR3 DNA sequence: TGTGCCAGCTCACCACCGGCGATCGGGGGCTACACCTTC. Translation: CASSPPAIGGYTF. Full variable domain (outside the CDR3, taken from reference TRBV18 and TRBJ1-2): NAGVMQNPRHLVRRRGQEARLRCSPMKGHSHVYWYRQLPEEGLKFMVYLQKENIIDESGMPKERFSAEFPKEGPSILRIQQVVRGDSAAYFCASSPPAIGGYTFGSGTRLTVV.